The T cell receptor (beta chain) described here comes from a study of blood T cell repertoires in COVID-19. Overall study: Samples came from the United States, Italy and Spain, spanning acute and convalescent COVID-19.

Produced via immunoSEQ multiplex PCR; TCRdb's table is partial and in-frame only. The profile shows about 480,000 clones, around nine tenths of them singletons. All recovered Cohort 3 donors got two negative PCRs, got clearance, or saw symptom resolution. CDR3 length equals 16 residues. Trimming left V 5 bases short and J 4 bases short, with 20 bases between. Germline CDR1 is SEHNR and CDR2 is FQNEAQ (reference sequence). This rearrangement joins TRBV7-9 to TRBJ1-1; tentative D call: TRBD1 (5 bases). The sequencing input was PBMCs or T cells enriched from blood (not recorded which). This sequence was found in a woman aged 35 to 49 who had recovered from COVID-19. The CDR3 loop reads CASSRVSGASGTEAFF. The CDR3 DNA reads TGTGCCAGCAGCCGAGTCAGTGGGGCTTCGGGCACTGAAGCTTTCTTT. The full variable domain, with the rest looked up from reference TRBV7-9 and TRBJ1-1, is DTGVSQNPRHKITKRGQNVTFRCDPISEHNRLYWYRQTLGQGPEFLTYFQNEAQLEKSRLLSDRFSAERPKGSFSTLEIQRTEQGDSAMYLCASSRVSGASGTEAFFGQGTRLTVV.